This T cell receptor beta chain came from a study of shared clonotypes between healthy human individuals. It was across several immunoSEQ plates that each subset's genomic DNA was evenly split. Clones were sequenced by immunoSEQ multiplex PCR, and TCRdb holds only the in-frame ones, with some missing. Of around 1 million clones in the sample, around three quarters were seen once. The receptor's source is a young man in good health. The sample taken for sequencing was memory CD4+ T cells sorted from blood. The subset denotes: CD45RA-negative fraction.

This chain's CDR3 is CAWGALAITDTQYF. Here the CDR3 DNA reads TGTGCCTGGGGGGCTCTAGCTATCACAGATACGCAGTATTTT. The chain combines TRBV30 with TRBJ2-3; D might be TRBD1 or TRBD2, each matching 5 bases. CDR3 size: 14 residues. The V and J ends lost 5 bases and 2 bases respectively, with 14 bases between them. Germline V gene lookup returns CDR1 GTSNPN and CDR2 SVGIG (reference sequence).